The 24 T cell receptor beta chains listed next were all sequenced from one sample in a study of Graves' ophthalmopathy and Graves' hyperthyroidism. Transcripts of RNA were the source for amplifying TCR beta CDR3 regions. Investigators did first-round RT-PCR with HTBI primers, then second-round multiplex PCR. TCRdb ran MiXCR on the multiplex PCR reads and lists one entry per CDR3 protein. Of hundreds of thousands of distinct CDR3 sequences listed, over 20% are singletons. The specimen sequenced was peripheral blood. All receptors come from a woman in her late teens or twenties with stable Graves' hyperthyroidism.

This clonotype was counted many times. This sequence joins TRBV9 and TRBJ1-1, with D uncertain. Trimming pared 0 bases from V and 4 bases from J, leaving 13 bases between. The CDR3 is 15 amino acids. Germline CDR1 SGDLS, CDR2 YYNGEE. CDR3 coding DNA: TGTGCCAGCAGCGTAGATAGTGGTAGTGGCACTGAAGCTTTCTTT. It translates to CASSVDSGSGTEAFF.

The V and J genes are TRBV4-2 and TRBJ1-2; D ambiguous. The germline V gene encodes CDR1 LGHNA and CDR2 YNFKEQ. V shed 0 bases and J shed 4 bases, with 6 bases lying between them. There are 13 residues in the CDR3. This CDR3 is CASSQEQSYGYTF. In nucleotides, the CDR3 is TGTGCCAGCAGCCAAGAACAAAGCTATGGCTACACCTTC.

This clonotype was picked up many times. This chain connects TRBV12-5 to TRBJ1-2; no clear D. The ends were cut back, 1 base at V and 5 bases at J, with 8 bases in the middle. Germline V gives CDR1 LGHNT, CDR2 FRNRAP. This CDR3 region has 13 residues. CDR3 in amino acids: CASGLGLGYGYTF. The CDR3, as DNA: TGTGCTAGTGGTTTGGGCCTTGGGTATGGCTACACCTTC.

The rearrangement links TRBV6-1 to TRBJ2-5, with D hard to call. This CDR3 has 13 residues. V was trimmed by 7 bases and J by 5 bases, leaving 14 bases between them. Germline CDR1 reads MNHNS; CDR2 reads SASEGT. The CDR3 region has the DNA TGTGCCAGCAATAGGGTCAAGACGGAGACCCAGTACTTC. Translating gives CASNRVKTETQYF.

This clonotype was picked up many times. The CDR3 bases are TGTGCCAGCAGCACCGGACAGACATCCGGCGAGCAGTACTTC. Translation gives CASSTGQTSGEQYF. V gene TRBV7-2 combines with J gene TRBJ2-7; tentatively, D is TRBD1 (6 bases). V was shortened by 5 bases and J by 6 bases, with 17 bases between the two germline ends. The CDR3 has 14 residues. Germline CDR1 reads SGHTA; CDR2 reads FQGNSA. The whole variable domain, remainder taken from reference TRBV7-2 and TRBJ2-7, is GAGVSQSPSNKVTEKGKDVELRCDPISGHTALYWYRQSLGQGLEFLIYFQGNSAPDKSGLPSDRFSAERTGGSVSTLTIQRTQQEDSAVYLCASSTGQTSGEQYFGPGTRLTVT.

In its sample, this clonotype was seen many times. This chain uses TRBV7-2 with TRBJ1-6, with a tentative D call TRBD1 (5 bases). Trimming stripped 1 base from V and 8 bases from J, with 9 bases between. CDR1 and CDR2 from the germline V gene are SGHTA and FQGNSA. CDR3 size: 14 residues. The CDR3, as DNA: TGTGCCAGCAGCTTAGTTCAGGGTGATTCACCCCTCCACTTT. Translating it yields CASSLVQGDSPLHF.

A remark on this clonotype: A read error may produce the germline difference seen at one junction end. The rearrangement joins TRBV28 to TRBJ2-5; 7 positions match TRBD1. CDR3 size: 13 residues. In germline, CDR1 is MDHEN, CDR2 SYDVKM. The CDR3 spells CASSSPAPETTGF. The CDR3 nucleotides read TGTGCCAGCAGTTCCCCGGCCCCCGAGACGACAGGGTTC.

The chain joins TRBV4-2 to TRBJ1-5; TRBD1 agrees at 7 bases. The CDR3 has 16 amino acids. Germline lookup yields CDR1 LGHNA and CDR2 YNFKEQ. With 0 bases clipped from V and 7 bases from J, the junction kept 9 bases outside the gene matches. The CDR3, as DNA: TGTGCCAGCAGCCAAGATCAGGAAGGGGGCGGGCAGCCCCAGCATTTT. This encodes CASSQDQEGGGQPQHF.

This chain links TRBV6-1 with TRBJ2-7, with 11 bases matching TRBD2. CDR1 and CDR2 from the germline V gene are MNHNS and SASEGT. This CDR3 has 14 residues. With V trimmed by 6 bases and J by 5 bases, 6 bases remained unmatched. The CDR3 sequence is CASRPSGRINEQYF. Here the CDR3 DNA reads TGTGCCAGCAGGCCTAGCGGGAGGATCAACGAGCAGTACTTC.

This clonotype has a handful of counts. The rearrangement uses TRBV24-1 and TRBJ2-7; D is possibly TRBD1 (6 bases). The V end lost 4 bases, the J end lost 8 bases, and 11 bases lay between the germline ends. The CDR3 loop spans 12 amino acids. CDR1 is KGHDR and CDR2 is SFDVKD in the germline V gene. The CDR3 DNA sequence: TGTGCCACCAGTGACACAGGGATTCAGCAGTACTTC. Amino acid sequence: CATSDTGIQQYF.

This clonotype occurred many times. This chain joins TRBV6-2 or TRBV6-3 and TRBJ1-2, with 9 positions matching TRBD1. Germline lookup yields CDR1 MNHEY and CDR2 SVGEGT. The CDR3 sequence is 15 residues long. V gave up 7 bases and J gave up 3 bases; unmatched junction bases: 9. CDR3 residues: CASTQSGQGYYGYTF. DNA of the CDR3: TGTGCCAGCACCCAATCCGGACAGGGGTACTATGGCTACACCTTC.

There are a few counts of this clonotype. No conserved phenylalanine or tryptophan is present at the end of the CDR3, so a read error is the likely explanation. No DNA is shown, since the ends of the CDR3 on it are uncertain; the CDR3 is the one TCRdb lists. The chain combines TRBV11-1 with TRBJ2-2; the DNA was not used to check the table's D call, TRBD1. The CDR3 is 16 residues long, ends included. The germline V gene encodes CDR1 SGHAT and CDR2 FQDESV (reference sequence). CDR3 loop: CASGKRGQGLTGELCL.

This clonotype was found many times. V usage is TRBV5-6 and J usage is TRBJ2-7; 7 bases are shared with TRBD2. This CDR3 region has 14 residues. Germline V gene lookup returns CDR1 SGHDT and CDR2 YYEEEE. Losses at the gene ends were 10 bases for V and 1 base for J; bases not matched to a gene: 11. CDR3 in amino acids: CAVISGGSSYEQYF. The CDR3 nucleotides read TGTGCCGTCATCTCGGGAGGATCTTCCTACGAGCAGTACTTC.

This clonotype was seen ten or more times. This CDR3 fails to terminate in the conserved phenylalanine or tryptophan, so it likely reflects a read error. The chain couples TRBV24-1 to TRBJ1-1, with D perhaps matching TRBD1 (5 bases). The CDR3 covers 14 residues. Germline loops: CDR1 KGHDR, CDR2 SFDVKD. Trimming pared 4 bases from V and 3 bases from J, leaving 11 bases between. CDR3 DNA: TGTGCCACCAGTGAGGGGGAACCGTACACTGAAGCTTTCCTT. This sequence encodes CATSEGEPYTEAFL.

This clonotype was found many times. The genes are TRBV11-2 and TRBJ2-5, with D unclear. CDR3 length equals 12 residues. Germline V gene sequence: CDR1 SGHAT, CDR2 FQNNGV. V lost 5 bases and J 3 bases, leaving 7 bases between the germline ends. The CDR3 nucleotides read TGTGCCAGCAGCCCATCCAAAGAGACCCAGTACTTC. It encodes CASSPSKETQYF. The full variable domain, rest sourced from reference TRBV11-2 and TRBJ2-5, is EAGVAQSPRYKIIEKRQSVAFWCNPISGHATLYWYQQILGQGPKLLIQFQNNGVVDDSQLPKDRFSAERLKGVDSTLKIQPAKLEDSAVYLCASSPSKETQYFGPGTRLLVL.

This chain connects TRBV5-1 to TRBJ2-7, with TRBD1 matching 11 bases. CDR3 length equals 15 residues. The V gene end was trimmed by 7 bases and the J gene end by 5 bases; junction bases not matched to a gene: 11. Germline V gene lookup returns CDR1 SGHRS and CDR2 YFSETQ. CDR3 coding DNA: TGCGCCAGCCGACTCCCGGGACAGGGGGGTGACGAGCAGTACTTC. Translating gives CASRLPGQGGDEQYF. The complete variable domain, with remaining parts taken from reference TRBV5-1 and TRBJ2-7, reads KAGVTQTPRYLIKTRGQQVTLSCSPISGHRSVSWYQQTPGQGLQFLFEYFSETQRNKGNFPGRFSGRQFSNSRSEMNVSTLELGDSALYLCASRLPGQGGDEQYFGPGTRLTVT.

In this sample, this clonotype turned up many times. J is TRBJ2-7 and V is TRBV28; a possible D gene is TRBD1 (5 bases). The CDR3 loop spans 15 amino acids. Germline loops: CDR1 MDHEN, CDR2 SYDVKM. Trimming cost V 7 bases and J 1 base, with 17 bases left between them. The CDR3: CASTETGPHSYEQYF. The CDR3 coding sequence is TGTGCCAGCACCGAAACAGGTCCTCATTCCTACGAGCAGTACTTC.

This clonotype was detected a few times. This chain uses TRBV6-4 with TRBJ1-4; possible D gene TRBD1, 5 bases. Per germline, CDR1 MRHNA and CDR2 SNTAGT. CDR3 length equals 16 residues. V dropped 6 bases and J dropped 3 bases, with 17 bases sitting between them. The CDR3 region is CASRDRTFSANEKLFF. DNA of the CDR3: TGTGCCAGCAGAGACAGAACTTTCTCGGCTAATGAAAAACTGTTTTTT.

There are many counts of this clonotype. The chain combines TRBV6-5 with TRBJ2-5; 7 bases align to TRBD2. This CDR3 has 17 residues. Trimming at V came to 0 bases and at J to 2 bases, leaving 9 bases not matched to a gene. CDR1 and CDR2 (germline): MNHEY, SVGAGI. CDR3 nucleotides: TGTGCCAGCAGTTACTCGAAGCGCGGGAGAAGTCAAGAGACCCAGTACTTC. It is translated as CASSYSKRGRSQETQYF.

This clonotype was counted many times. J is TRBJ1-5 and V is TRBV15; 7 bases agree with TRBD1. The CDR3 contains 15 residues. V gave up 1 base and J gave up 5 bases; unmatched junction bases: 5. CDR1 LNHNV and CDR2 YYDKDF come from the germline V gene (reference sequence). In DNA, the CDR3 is TGTGCCACCAGCAGAGGCAGGGGGGGCGATCAGCCCCAGCATTTT. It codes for CATSRGRGGDQPQHF.

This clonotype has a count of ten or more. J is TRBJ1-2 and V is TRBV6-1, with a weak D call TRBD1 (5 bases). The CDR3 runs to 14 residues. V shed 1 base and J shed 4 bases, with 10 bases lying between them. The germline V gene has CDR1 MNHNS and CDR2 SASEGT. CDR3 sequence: CASSEGQGPYGYTF. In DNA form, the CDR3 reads TGTGCCAGCAGTGAAGGGCAGGGTCCCTATGGCTACACCTTC.

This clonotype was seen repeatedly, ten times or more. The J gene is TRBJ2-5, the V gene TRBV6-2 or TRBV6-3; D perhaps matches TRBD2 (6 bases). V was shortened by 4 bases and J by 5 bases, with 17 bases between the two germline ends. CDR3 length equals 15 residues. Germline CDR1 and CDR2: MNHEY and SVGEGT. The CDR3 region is CASSFGGTVFETQYF. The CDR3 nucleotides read TGTGCCAGCAGTTTTGGGGGGACCGTTTTTGAGACCCAGTACTTC.

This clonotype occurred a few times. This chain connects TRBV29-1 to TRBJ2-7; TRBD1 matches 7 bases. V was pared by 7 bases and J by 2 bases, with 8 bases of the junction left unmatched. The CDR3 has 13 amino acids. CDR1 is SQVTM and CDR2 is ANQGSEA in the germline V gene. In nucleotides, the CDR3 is TGCAGCGCCGCGGACAGGAGCACCTACGAGCAGTACTTC. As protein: CSAADRSTYEQYF.

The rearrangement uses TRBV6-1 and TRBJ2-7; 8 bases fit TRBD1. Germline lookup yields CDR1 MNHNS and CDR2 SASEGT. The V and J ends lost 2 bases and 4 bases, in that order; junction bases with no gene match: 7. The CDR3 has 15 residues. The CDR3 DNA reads TGTGCCAGCAGTGAACAGTGGACAGGGAGATACGAGCAGTACTTC. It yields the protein CASSEQWTGRYEQYF.